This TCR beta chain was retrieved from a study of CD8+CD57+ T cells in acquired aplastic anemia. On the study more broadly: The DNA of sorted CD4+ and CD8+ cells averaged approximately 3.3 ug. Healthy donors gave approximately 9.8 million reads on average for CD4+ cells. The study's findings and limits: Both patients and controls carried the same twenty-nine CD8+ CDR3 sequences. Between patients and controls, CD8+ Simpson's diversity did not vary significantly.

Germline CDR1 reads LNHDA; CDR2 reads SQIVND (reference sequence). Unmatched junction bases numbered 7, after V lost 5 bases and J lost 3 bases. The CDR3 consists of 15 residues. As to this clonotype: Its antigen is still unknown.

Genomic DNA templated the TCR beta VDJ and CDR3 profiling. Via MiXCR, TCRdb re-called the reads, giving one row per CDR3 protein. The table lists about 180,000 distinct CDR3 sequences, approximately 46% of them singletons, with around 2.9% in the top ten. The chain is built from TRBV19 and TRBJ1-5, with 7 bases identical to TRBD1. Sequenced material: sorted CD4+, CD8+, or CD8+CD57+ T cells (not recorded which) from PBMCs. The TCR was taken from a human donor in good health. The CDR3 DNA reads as TGTGCCAGTAGTGGGGGGCAGGGGGACAATCAGCCCCAGCATTTT. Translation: CASSGGQGDNQPQHF.